These 16 T cell receptor beta chains originate from one sample sequenced in a study of T cells after yellow fever vaccination (dated by TCRdb to the late 2010s). Taken with the paper, the label for treatment or condition translates to: live attenuated yellow fever vaccine strain. The method behind the library was 5' RACE. Sequencer: Illumina NovaSeq 6000. TCRdb reworked the public reads: Q25 trimming with fastp, MiXCR clone assembly, productive beta chains retained. Every entry covers one CDR3 protein and lists the most common genes and DNA from its rows. The sample profile shows around 300,000 distinct CDR3 sequences; around 4.5% of them were found once. Together, the top ten hold roughly a fifth of the sample. The sequenced sample was PBMCs, obtained 15 days after the yellow fever booster vaccination. The origin of the receptors is a man aged 18 to 29 who received the YFV17D yellow fever vaccine.

This clonotype showed up just a few times. The gene calls are TRBV20-1 and TRBJ2-7, with TRBD2 identical over 11 bases. The CDR3 loop spans 17 amino acids. Germline V gives CDR1 DFQATT, CDR2 SNEGSKA (reference sequence). V lost 2 bases to trimming and J lost 5 bases; unmatched junction nucleotides: 14. The CDR3 sequence is CSARSPTSGGPRDEQYF. CDR3 nucleotides: TGCAGTGCTAGATCGCCTACTAGCGGGGGCCCGCGGGACGAGCAGTACTTC.

The sample holds a few counts of this clonotype. The chain employs TRBV5-1 and TRBJ2-7; D is ambiguous. V lost 0 bases, J lost 5 bases, and 15 bases lay in between. This CDR3 is built from 15 residues. The V gene's germline CDR1 is SGHRS and CDR2 YFSETQ. CDR3 sequence: CASSLVWTAEHEQYF. The CDR3 bases are TGCGCCAGCAGCTTGGTTTGGACGGCCGAGCACGAGCAGTACTTC.

The genes are TRBV5-1 and TRBJ1-1; a weak D match, TRBD1 (6 bases). Trimming removed 5 bases at V and 1 base at J, with 9 bases between. This CDR3 contains 13 residues. Germline CDR1 SGHRS, CDR2 YFSETQ. The CDR3 DNA reads TGCGCCAGCAGACAACAGGGGAACACTGAAGCTTTCTTT. Protein: CASRQQGNTEAFF.

The chain recombines TRBV2 with TRBJ1-1; the D gene is possibly TRBD1 (6 bases). The V gene lost 6 bases and the J gene lost 0 bases, with 11 bases spanning the gap. The CDR3 loop spans 14 amino acids. Germline V gene data show CDR1 as SNHLY and CDR2 as FYNNEI. The CDR3 loop reads CASRLDRMNTEAFF. The CDR3, as DNA: TGTGCCAGCAGACTTGACAGGATGAACACTGAAGCTTTCTTT. Variable domain in full (rest from reference TRBV2 and TRBJ1-1): EPEVTQTPSHQVTQMGQEVILRCVPISNHLYFYWYRQILGQKVEFLVSFYNNEISEKSEIFDDQFSVERPDGSNFTLKIRSTKLEDSAMYFCASRLDRMNTEAFFGQGTRLTVV.

The rearrangement joins TRBV6-1 to TRBJ2-5; 8 nucleotides line up with TRBD1. The CDR3 loop spans 18 amino acids. J gave up 3 bases and V 6 bases, and 18 bases lay outside the gene matches. In germline, CDR1 is MNHNS, CDR2 SASEGT. The CDR3 loop reads CASSRRGRSPGIKETQYF. In DNA form, the CDR3 reads TGTGCCAGCAGCCGCAGGGGGCGATCCCCCGGTATAAAAGAGACCCAGTACTTC.

This clonotype was observed at least ten times. The chain uses TRBV4-2 and TRBJ1-4, with D uncertain. The CDR3 covers 14 residues. Per germline, CDR1 LGHNA and CDR2 YNFKEQ. V dropped 0 bases and J dropped 14 bases, with 16 bases sitting between them. Here the CDR3 reads CASSQDGRPRNLFF. The CDR3 DNA follows: TGTGCCAGCAGCCAAGATGGCAGGCCCAGGAACCTGTTTTTT.

The chain employs TRBV5-6 and TRBJ1-6, with D perhaps TRBD1 (5 bases). V was trimmed by 3 bases and J by 9 bases, leaving 10 bases between them. This CDR3 spans 13 amino acids. CDR1 is SGHDT and CDR2 is YYEEEE in the germline V gene. The CDR3: CASSSAGISPLHF. For the CDR3, the DNA is TGTGCCAGCAGCTCGGCAGGGATTTCACCCCTCCACTTT.

The V call is TRBV4-1, the J call TRBJ2-1; D unresolved. V was cut by 1 base and J by 3 bases, with 4 bases left in between. The CDR3 has 13 residues. Germline CDR1 and CDR2: MGHRA and YSYEKL. CDR3 bases: TGCGCCAGCAGCCAAGCCCTCTACAATGAGCAGTTCTTC. Translated, it gives CASSQALYNEQFF.

The V call is TRBV6-2 or TRBV6-3, the J call TRBJ2-7; D may correspond to TRBD1 or TRBD2 (5 bases each). V was cut by 6 bases and J by 1 base, with 16 bases left in between. The CDR3 is 15 residues long. Per germline, CDR1 MNHEY and CDR2 SVGEGT. The CDR3 here is CASSGVGRQSYEQYV. CDR3 sequence (DNA): TGTGCCAGCAGCGGAGTGGGACGCCAATCCTACGAGCAGTACGTC.

The CDR3, as DNA: TGTGCCAGCTCACCAACAGGGCCGGCGGTCAATGAGCAGTTCTTC. Its translation: CASSPTGPAVNEQFF. The rearrangement joins TRBV18 to TRBJ2-1; D might be TRBD1 (6 bases). The CDR3 runs 15 residues. CDR1 and CDR2 from the germline V gene are KGHSH and LQKENI. Between the trimmed V and J ends, which lost 2 bases and 6 bases, there was a span of 14 bases.

The rearrangement joins TRBV7-9 to TRBJ1-2; no definite D call. Germline CDR1 is SEHNR and CDR2 is FQNEAQ (reference sequence). This CDR3 is built from 14 residues. Trimming removed 4 bases from V and 7 bases from J, with 16 bases in between. This CDR3 is CASSYPVGVGGYTF. CDR3 nucleotides: TGTGCCAGCAGCTACCCAGTGGGAGTAGGTGGCTACACCTTC.

This clonotype was found many times. V and J are TRBV7-2 and TRBJ2-3; D not certain. The CDR3 is 15 residues long. The germline gives CDR1 SGHTA, CDR2 FQGNSA. With 2 bases removed from V and 1 base from J, the gap between germline ends came to 10 bases. CDR3 nucleotide sequence: TGTGCCAGCAGCTTACCAGTATCGGGCACAGATACGCAGTATTTT. This gives the protein CASSLPVSGTDTQYF.

This clonotype showed up just a few times. The chain recombines TRBV12-3 or TRBV12-4 with TRBJ1-6; D unclear. With 3 bases removed from V and 9 bases from J, the gap between germline ends came to 12 bases. The CDR3 is 14 residues long. CDR3 in amino acids: CASSFRRSGSPLHF. The CDR3 nucleotides are TGTGCCAGCAGTTTCAGACGGTCAGGTTCACCCCTCCACTTT.

The chain links TRBV2 to TRBJ1-4, with 7 bases identical to TRBD1. The V gene end was trimmed by 4 bases and the J gene end by 7 bases; junction bases not matched to a gene: 3. Germline CDR1 reads SNHLY; CDR2 reads FYNNEI. The CDR3 is 13 residues long. The CDR3 nucleotides read TGTGCCAGCAGTGGACAGGGTGTTGAAAAACTGTTTTTT. It encodes CASSGQGVEKLFF.

The chain recombines TRBV24-1 with TRBJ2-3; D call uncertain. The CDR3 has 13 amino acids. V was trimmed by 2 bases and J by 1 base, leaving 3 bases between them. CDR1 and CDR2 (germline): KGHDR, SFDVKD. The DNA of the CDR3 is TGTGCCACCAGTGATTCAGGCACAGATACGCAGTATTTT. Translated, it gives CATSDSGTDTQYF.

This clonotype was detected only a few times. This chain connects TRBV7-3 to TRBJ2-5, with 7 positions matching TRBD2. This CDR3 contains 13 residues. Trimming removed 4 bases from V and 2 bases from J; junction bases left unmatched: 1. Germline loops: CDR1 SGHTA, CDR2 FQGTGA. CDR3 protein: CASSWGGQETQYF. For the CDR3, the DNA is TGTGCCAGCAGCTGGGGGGGGCAAGAGACCCAGTACTTC.